These 26 T cell receptor beta chains share one sample of origin, sequenced in a study of beta chain features in type 1 diabetes. These receptors lack a known antigen. Regarding the study as a whole: Moderate yet significant TCRB CDR3 shortening was seen in Type 1 diabetes patients in all four CD4+ subsets.

The entirety of the isolated RNA underwent reverse transcription, so expressed TCRB transcripts were sequenced. Sequencing used immunoSEQ multiplex PCR; TCRdb keeps in-frame clones, though not all of them. Of around 600,000 clones in the sample, 9.5% to 15% were seen once. Source material: naive CD4+ T cells from blood. The receptors were gathered from a young man with type 1 diabetes.

There are a few counts of this clone. The gene calls are TRBV4-3 and TRBJ2-3, with 8 bases aligning to TRBD2. CDR3 length: 15 amino acids. CDR1 is LGHNA, CDR2 YSLEER, per germline. J was trimmed by 5 bases and V by 2 bases; bases with no gene match: 6. CDR3 region: CASSQTTGGRDTQYF. The CDR3 DNA reads as TGCGCCAGCAGCCAAACCACGGGGGGGCGAGATACGCAGTATTTT.

CDR3 residues: CASSLPTNEKLFF. The CDR3 bases are TGCGCCAGCAGCTTGCCGACTAATGAAAAACTGTTTTTT. This chain uses TRBV5-1 with TRBJ1-4; D is uncertain. Germline V gives CDR1 SGHRS, CDR2 YFSETQ. This CDR3 has 13 residues. V was shortened by 1 base and J by 2 bases, with 3 bases between the two germline ends.

The V gene is TRBV4-3, the J gene TRBJ2-7; weak D call: TRBD2 (5 bases). Germline V gene sequence: CDR1 LGHNA, CDR2 YSLEER. V was cut by 0 bases and J by 0 bases, with 15 bases left in between. The CDR3 runs 17 residues. The CDR3 here is CASSQDFWTGSSYEQYF. In DNA form, the CDR3 reads TGCGCCAGCAGCCAAGATTTCTGGACGGGAAGCTCCTACGAGCAGTACTTC.

The rearrangement links TRBV5-1 to TRBJ2-2; D gene uncertain. V shed 1 base and J shed 6 bases, with 7 bases lying between them. CDR1 is SGHRS and CDR2 is YFSETQ in the germline V gene. The CDR3 loop spans 13 amino acids. CDR3 in amino acids: CASSLNSAGELFF. In DNA, the CDR3 is TGCGCCAGCAGCTTGAACAGCGCCGGGGAGCTGTTTTTT.

As to this clone: One end of the junction does not line up with germline, which may come from a read error. The chain uses TRBV7-2 and TRBJ1-2; D is unclear. This CDR3 region has 13 residues. Germline V lookup: CDR1 SGHTA, CDR2 FQGNSA. CDR3 sequence reads: CASSQGLLTGYTF. The CDR3 DNA sequence: TGCGCCAGCAGCCAAGGGCTCCTAACGGGCTACACCTTC. The full variable domain, completed using reference TRBV7-2 and TRBJ1-2, is GAGVSQSPSNKVTEKGKDVELRCDPISGHTALYWYRQSLGQGLEFLIYFQGNSAPDKSGLPSDRFSAERTGGSVSTLTIQRTQQEDSAVYLCASSQGLLTGYTFGSGTRLTVV.

This clone came up once. The chain combines TRBV19 with TRBJ1-2, with TRBD1 identical over 7 bases. Germline CDR1 is LNHDA and CDR2 is SQIVND (reference sequence). V shed 5 bases and J 3 bases; nucleotides not matched to a gene: 6. The CDR3 totals 14 residues. The CDR3 loop is CASSLGTADYGYTF. In DNA form, the CDR3 reads TGTGCCAGTAGTCTCGGGACAGCGGACTATGGCTACACCTTC.

This clone occurred a few times. This chain uses TRBV11-2 with TRBJ1-6; D is uncertain. V lost 4 bases to trimming and J lost 9 bases, with 13 bases between them. This CDR3 is 14 amino acids long. The V gene's germline CDR1 is SGHAT and CDR2 FQNNGV. The CDR3 reads CASSYNTVTSPLHF. For the CDR3, the DNA is TGTGCCAGCAGCTATAACACAGTTACTTCACCCCTCCACTTT.

V and J are TRBV11-3 and TRBJ2-5, with 11 bases fitting TRBD1. CDR3 length: 17 residues. V was pared by 0 bases and J by 2 bases, with 5 bases of the junction left unmatched. Germline loops: CDR1 SGHNT, CDR2 YENEEA. CDR3 residues: CASSLEAGTGGQETQYF. The CDR3 region has the DNA TGTGCCAGCAGCTTAGAGGCCGGGACAGGGGGACAAGAGACCCAGTACTTC.

This clone came up a few times. V usage is TRBV10-3 and J usage is TRBJ1-2, with D tentatively TRBD1 (5 bases). Germline values: CDR1 ENHRY, CDR2 SYGVKD. The CDR3 consists of 15 residues. V was cut by 4 bases and J by 1 base, with 13 bases left in between. Here the CDR3 reads CAISVGPPDNYGYTF. In DNA, the CDR3 is TGTGCCATCAGTGTGGGACCCCCGGATAACTATGGCTACACCTTC.

The chain joins TRBV10-3 to TRBJ1-3; 8 bases are a match to TRBD1. Unmatched junction bases numbered 10, after V lost 9 bases and J lost 0 bases. Looked up from germline, CDR1 is ENHRY and CDR2 is SYGVKD. This CDR3 comprises 16 residues. The CDR3 protein is CAIRWGQATSGNTIYF. The DNA for the CDR3 is TGTGCCATACGATGGGGACAGGCGACCTCTGGAAACACCATATATTTT.

In the case of this clone: Germline is not matched at one junction end, which may reflect a read error. The chain recombines TRBV14 with TRBJ1-2; TRBD1 aligns across 7 bases. This CDR3 comprises 14 residues. The V gene's germline CDR1 is SGHDN and CDR2 FVKESK. The CDR3 sequence is CASSLDQGQYGYTF. CDR3 nucleotides: TGCGCCAGCAGCTTAGATCAGGGACAGTATGGCTACACCTTC.

In its sample, this clone was seen a few times. The CDR3 region is CASSRAGTSTDTQYF. The CDR3 coding sequence is TGCGCCAGCAGTCGGGCGGGGACTAGCACAGATACGCAGTATTTT. The chain is built from TRBV23-1 and TRBJ2-3, with D perhaps matching TRBD2 (6 bases). TRBV23-1 is an open reading frame whose function is uncertain. There are 15 residues in the CDR3. V was shortened by 4 bases and J by 0 bases, with 11 bases between the two germline ends.

This rearrangement joins TRBV18 to TRBJ1-1; TRBD1 matches at 10 bases. The CDR3 has 18 residues. The ends lost 2 bases at V and 1 base at J; junction bases unmatched: 10. Germline V lookup: CDR1 KGHSH, CDR2 LQKENI. CDR3 protein: CASSPNSGTGAENTEAFF. The CDR3 DNA reads as TGTGCCAGCTCACCAAACTCCGGGACAGGGGCTGAGAACACTGAAGCTTTCTTT.

The chain carries TRBV29-1 and TRBJ2-6, with D possibly matching TRBD1 (5 bases). The CDR3 runs 14 residues. V lost 0 bases, J lost 3 bases, and 6 bases lay in between. Germline CDR1 is SQVTM and CDR2 is ANQGSEA. The DNA of the CDR3 is TGCAGCGTTGAAGACAGGGTTGGGGCCAACGTCCTGACTTTC. Translated: CSVEDRVGANVLTF.

The gene calls are TRBV4-2 and TRBJ2-1; 8 positions agree with TRBD1. The junction had 5 bases not matched to a gene; V was cut back by 1 base and J by 0 bases. Germline V gene sequence: CDR1 LGHNA, CDR2 YNFKEQ. CDR3 length: 17 amino acids. Here the CDR3 reads CASSQGTGRSSYNEQFF. The CDR3 region has the DNA TGTGCCAGCAGCCAAGGGACAGGGCGAAGCTCCTACAATGAGCAGTTCTTC.

This clone was seen only a few times. The J gene is TRBJ1-6, the V gene TRBV5-1, with a tentative D call TRBD1 (5 bases). Trimming pared 0 bases from V and 9 bases from J, leaving 19 bases between. The CDR3 has 17 residues. The V gene's germline CDR1 is SGHRS and CDR2 YFSETQ. The CDR3 bases are TGCGCCAGCAGCTTGGCCCCTTATCAGGGCGCCTCTTCACCCCTCCACTTT. Amino acid sequence: CASSLAPYQGASSPLHF.

This clone was seen a handful of times. The CDR3 DNA reads TGTGCCAGCAGTTACAATGGAGGGTTGGAGACCCAGTACTTC. Protein sequence: CASSYNGGLETQYF. V is TRBV6-6 and J is TRBJ2-5; TRBD2 is a possible D gene (6 bases). In germline, CDR1 is MNHNY, CDR2 SVGAGI (reference sequence). The CDR3 covers 14 residues. V dropped 2 bases and J dropped 5 bases, with 12 bases sitting between them.

This clone was seen only a few times. The chain employs TRBV4-3 and TRBJ1-2; TRBD1 might be the D (5 bases). Trimming pared 4 bases from V and 2 bases from J, leaving 14 bases between. There are 15 residues in the CDR3. CDR1 is LGHNA and CDR2 is YSLEER in the germline V gene. The CDR3: CASSPMRDGNYGYTF. The CDR3 region has the DNA TGCGCCAGCAGCCCTATGAGGGACGGAAACTATGGCTACACCTTC.

The chain has TRBV9 and TRBJ2-7, with D perhaps being TRBD1 or TRBD2 (5 bases each). Germline V gene sequence: CDR1 SGDLS, CDR2 YYNGEE. The CDR3 runs to 14 residues. The V end was cut by 0 bases, the J end by 2 bases, with 9 bases between. This chain's CDR3 is CASSVGGETYEQYF. CDR3 DNA sequence: TGTGCCAGCAGCGTAGGAGGGGAAACCTACGAGCAGTACTTC.

The chain joins TRBV4-2 to TRBJ2-3, with D hard to call. This CDR3 is built from 16 residues. The germline V gene has CDR1 LGHNA and CDR2 YNFKEQ. V lost 3 bases and J 6 bases, leaving 19 bases between the germline ends. The CDR3 protein is CASSQGSTLGWDTQYF. For the CDR3, the DNA is TGTGCCAGCAGCCAGGGTTCCACATTGGGGTGGGATACGCAGTATTTT.

This clone came up a few times. This rearrangement joins TRBV4-2 to TRBJ2-1, with D possibly called TRBD1 or TRBD2 (5 bases each). The CDR3 runs to 15 residues. V was pared by 2 bases and J by 5 bases, with 13 bases between. Germline CDR1 reads LGHNA; CDR2 reads YNFKEQ. The CDR3 here is CASSQQSGANNEQFF. The CDR3 DNA reads TGTGCCAGCAGCCAACAATCCGGGGCGAACAATGAGCAGTTCTTC.

The chain carries TRBV7-2 and TRBJ1-5; D call uncertain. CDR1 SGHTA and CDR2 FQGNSA come from the germline V gene. The CDR3 runs 13 residues. Deletions cut 1 base from V and 9 bases from J, with 10 bases between. The CDR3 region is CASSLEYRRPQHF. CDR3 in DNA: TGTGCCAGCAGCTTAGAATATCGTCGGCCCCAGCATTTT.

This clone came up a few times. This chain joins TRBV6-1 and TRBJ1-5; D gene uncertain. Trimming removed 11 bases from V and 0 bases from J, with 11 bases in between. CDR1 is MNHNS and CDR2 is SASEGT in the germline V gene. There are 13 residues in the CDR3. CDR3 DNA sequence: TGTGCCTCAAAGAACCTTAGCAATCAGCCCCAGCATTTT. It is translated as CASKNLSNQPQHF.

This clone was picked up a small number of times. The chain has TRBV4-3 and TRBJ2-2, with D unclear. The germline CDR1 and CDR2 sequences are LGHNA and YSLEER. Trimming cost V 1 base and J 1 base, with 10 bases left between them. The CDR3 spans 16 residues. The DNA for the CDR3 is TGCGCCAGCAGCCAAGGCGCGGCCAGGAACACCGGGGAGCTGTTTTTT. As protein: CASSQGAARNTGELFF.

This clone was seen a handful of times. V usage is TRBV6-1 and J usage is TRBJ2-5; 10 nucleotides match TRBD1. The trim removed 6 bases at V and 1 base at J, leaving 2 bases unmatched. Germline V gives CDR1 MNHNS, CDR2 SASEGT. The CDR3 extends over 14 amino acids. The CDR3 DNA follows: TGTGCCAGCAGAAGGGACAGGGGCCAAGAGACCCAGTACTTC. Residues: CASRRDRGQETQYF.

CDR3 in amino acids: CASSLPPRTPLHF. DNA for the CDR3: TGTGCCAGCAGTTTGCCCCCCCGTACACCCCTCCACTTT. The V call is TRBV28, the J call TRBJ1-6; D gene ambiguous. Germline loops: CDR1 MDHEN, CDR2 SYDVKM. The CDR3 is made up of 13 amino acids. The V gene lost 3 bases and the J gene lost 11 bases, with 11 bases spanning the gap.